This TCR beta chain came from a study of blood T cells in healthy people across ages. General study points: Diversity of TCR beta correlated strongly with naive T cell percentage.

Details on this clonotype: Its target is unknown.

Between the trimmed V and J ends, which lost 5 bases and 1 base, there was a span of 11 bases. Germline CDR1 reads SGHTA; CDR2 reads FQGNSA. This CDR3 contains 14 residues. The use of a sample-barcoded 5' primer and a J-beta primer mix characterized a second PCR of roughly 7 to 11 cycles. TCRdb redid the calling of the 5' RACE reads with MiXCR, one entry per CDR3 protein. This table has around 2 million distinct CDR3 sequences, more than 35% appearing once. Those donating, healthy Caucasian individuals from Russia, were aged about 6 to 95. This receptor was obtained from a human donor in good health. The gene calls are TRBV7-2 and TRBJ2-5; D is unclear. The specimen sequenced was blood. CDR3 bases: TGTGCCAGCAGCCCGAGGAGCACCCAAGAGACCCAGTACTTC. This sequence encodes CASSPRSTQETQYF.